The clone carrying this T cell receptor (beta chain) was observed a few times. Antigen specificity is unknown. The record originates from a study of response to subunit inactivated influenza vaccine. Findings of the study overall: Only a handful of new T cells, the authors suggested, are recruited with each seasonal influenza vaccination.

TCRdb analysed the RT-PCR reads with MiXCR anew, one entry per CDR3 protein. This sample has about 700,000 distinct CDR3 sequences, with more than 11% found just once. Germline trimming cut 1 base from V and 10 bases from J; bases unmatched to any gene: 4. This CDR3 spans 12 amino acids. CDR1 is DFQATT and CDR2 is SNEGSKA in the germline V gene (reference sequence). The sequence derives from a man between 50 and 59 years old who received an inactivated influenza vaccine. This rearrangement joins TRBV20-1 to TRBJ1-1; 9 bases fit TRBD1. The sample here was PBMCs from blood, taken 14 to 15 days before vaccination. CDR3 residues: CSARAQGAGAFF. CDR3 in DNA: TGCAGTGCTAGAGCACAGGGGGCGGGAGCTTTCTTT.